The entry below gives a single T cell receptor beta chain sequence along with its context. The antigen remains undetermined. This specimen belongs to a study of beta chain features in type 1 diabetes. The overall study: Age, gender and cell yields were similar between patients and healthy donors.

The V gene end was trimmed by 8 bases and the J gene end by 4 bases; junction bases not matched to a gene: 7. Germline V gives CDR1 MNHEY, CDR2 SVGAGI. The CDR3 spans 13 residues. Study-level results: No resolution was reached here on whether HLA type influences TCRB rearrangement. Moderately but significantly shorter TCRB CDR3s were found in Type 1 diabetes patients in all four CD4+ subsets.

The isolated RNA, all of it, was reverse transcribed, so expressed TCRB transcripts were what got sequenced. This table comes from immunoSEQ multiplex PCR, and its TCRdb copy is limited to in-frame clones, with some not included. This table holds under 400,000 clones, roughly 12% found once. The V call is TRBV6-5, the J call TRBJ2-5; 7 bases are a match to TRBD1. The sample consisted of naive CD4+ T cells from blood. This receptor was identified in a woman aged 18-29 years with type 1 diabetes. This CDR3 reads CASRPTGLETQYF. The CDR3 nucleotides read TGTGCCAGCCGACCGACAGGGCTAGAGACCCAGTACTTC.